This T cell receptor (beta chain) appears in the sequencing data of a study of a mutant IDH1 vaccine in newly diagnosed glioma. The study's findings and limits: The vaccine induced immune responses, and these occurred in approximately 94% of patients. Pseudoprogression looked unconnected to shifts in top peripheral T cell clonotypes.

This clone was seen only a few times. Its antigen is currently unknown. Time point indicated: week 35, safety follow-up. Vaccination used 300 ug of mutant IDH1 20-mer peptide per dose, with topical imiquimod. Generated by immunoSEQ multiplex PCR, the TCRdb table keeps only in-frame clones and is missing some. The sample holds about 60,000 clones; roughly nine tenths are singletons and the top ten take 1.6%. Sequencing used PBMCs, obtained from a glioma patient whose treatment included an IDH1 peptide vaccine. This sequence originates from a man aged 35 to 55 with glioma.

The CDR3 nucleotides read TGCGCCAGCAGCAAGGACACTTACAATGAGCAGTTCTTC. This gives the protein CASSKDTYNEQFF. The chain has TRBV5-1 and TRBJ2-1, with D possibly TRBD1 on 5 matching bases. CDR1 is SGHRS, CDR2 YFSETQ, per germline. This CDR3 comprises 13 residues. V was shortened by 4 bases and J by 4 bases, with 9 bases between the two germline ends.